These 27 T cell receptor beta chains share one sample of origin, sequenced in a study of cytomegalovirus exposure and HLA in healthy donors. Use of 60 Vbeta and 13 Jbeta primers characterized the PCR. Only in-frame clones appear in the TCRdb table, and some are missing; sequencing was by immunoSEQ multiplex PCR. The data show some 90,000 clones, roughly 80% seen once. Sequencing was carried out using PBMCs. These TCRs come from a man aged 50 to 60 in good health and CMV-seropositive.

The J gene is TRBJ2-2, the V gene TRBV5-1; perhaps TRBD1 as D (6 bases). The length of the CDR3 is 15 residues. The V gene lost 0 bases and the J gene lost 3 bases, with 9 bases spanning the gap. Germline V lookup: CDR1 SGHRS, CDR2 YFSETQ. The DNA for the CDR3 is TGCGCCAGCAGCTTGGACAGGGACGACACCGGGGAGCTGTTTTTT. Translating it yields CASSLDRDDTGELFF.

DNA of the CDR3: TGTGCCAGCAGTTTATGGCCCGGACTAGCGGCCTACGAGCAGTACTTC. Protein: CASSLWPGLAAYEQYF. The chain uses TRBV27 and TRBJ2-7; TRBD2 matches at 10 bases. Looked up from germline, CDR1 is MNHEY and CDR2 is SMNVEV (reference sequence). This CDR3 comprises 16 residues. Trimming took 1 base from V and 2 from J; bases not matched to a gene: 5.

The genes are TRBV30 and TRBJ1-2, with 8 bases lining up with TRBD1. V shed 0 bases, J shed 2 bases, and the junction held 5 bases outside the gene matches. This CDR3 is 15 amino acids long. Germline-derived CDR1 and CDR2 are GTSNPN and SVGIG (reference sequence). The CDR3 loop is CAWSVLDRGNYGYTF. The CDR3 region has the DNA TGTGCCTGGAGTGTACTCGACAGGGGAAACTATGGCTACACCTTC. Using reference TRBV30 and TRBJ1-2 for the parts outside the CDR3, the full variable domain is SQTIHQWPATLVQPVGSPLSLECTVEGTSNPNLYWYRQAAGRGLQLLFYSVGIGQISSEVPQNLSASRPQDRQFILSSKKLLLSDSGFYLCAWSVLDRGNYGYTFGSGTRLTVV.

This clone has just one count. This chain links TRBV10-1 with TRBJ2-1, with 8 nucleotides matching TRBD2. CDR1 and CDR2 (germline): WNHNN, SYGVQD (reference sequence). J gave up 9 bases and V 4 bases, and 5 bases lay outside the gene matches. There are 13 residues in the CDR3. CDR3 nucleotide sequence: TGCGCCAGCAGTGCGGTAGCGGGAACTGAGCAGTTCTTC. It specifies CASSAVAGTEQFF.

V gene TRBV5-5 combines with J gene TRBJ2-1; TRBD2 matches 15 bases. The V segment lost 0 bases and the J segment 2 bases; nucleotides outside the gene matches: 3. The CDR3 contains 18 residues. In germline, CDR1 is SGHKS, CDR2 YYEKEE (reference sequence). The DNA of the CDR3 is TGTGCCAGCAGCTTGGCCGGACTAGCGGGAGGGACCTACAATGAGCAGTTCTTC. Amino acid sequence: CASSLAGLAGGTYNEQFF.

The chain has TRBV6-1 and TRBJ1-5, with 8 bases that match TRBD1. Germline CDR1 reads MNHNS; CDR2 reads SASEGT. Unmatched junction bases numbered 2, after V lost 2 bases and J lost 11 bases. The CDR3 extends over 12 amino acids. The CDR3: CASSERTGSQHF. CDR3 DNA sequence: TGTGCCAGCAGTGAACGGACAGGGTCCCAGCATTTT.

The chain uses TRBV29-1 and TRBJ2-1; 12 nucleotides line up with TRBD2. J gave up 8 bases and V 1 base, and 9 bases lay outside the gene matches. This CDR3 comprises 16 residues. Germline loops: CDR1 SQVTM, CDR2 ANQGSEA. The CDR3 is CSVEVGRLAGDDEQFF. In DNA, the CDR3 is TGCAGCGTTGAAGTTGGGAGACTAGCGGGAGACGATGAGCAGTTCTTC.

The chain has TRBV2 and TRBJ1-6; 7 bases are shared with TRBD1. The CDR3 runs to 17 residues. CDR1 and CDR2 (germline): SNHLY, FYNNEI. V lost 3 bases, J lost 0 bases, and 5 bases stayed unmatched. CDR3 nucleotides: TGTGCCAGCAGTGAGACAGGGATTGTCTCCTATAATTCACCCCTCCACTTT. Its protein is CASSETGIVSYNSPLHF. Full variable domain (outside the CDR3, taken from reference TRBV2 and TRBJ1-6): EPEVTQTPSHQVTQMGQEVILRCVPISNHLYFYWYRQILGQKVEFLVSFYNNEISEKSEIFDDQFSVERPDGSNFTLKIRSTKLEDSAMYFCASSETGIVSYNSPLHFGNGTRLTVT.

The chain employs TRBV6-6 and TRBJ2-3, with D possibly being TRBD2 (6 bases). The CDR3 is 15 residues long. The germline gives CDR1 MNHNY, CDR2 SVGAGI (reference sequence). Trimming stripped 6 bases from V and 3 bases from J, with 16 bases between. CDR3 sequence reads: CASSLRASETDTQYF. The CDR3 DNA sequence: TGTGCCAGCAGCTTACGGGCTAGCGAAACAGATACGCAGTATTTT.

This clone is a singleton in its sample. The chain combines TRBV28 with TRBJ1-2, with 9 bases aligning to TRBD1. CDR1 is MDHEN, CDR2 SYDVKM, per germline. J gave up 4 bases and V 3 bases, and 9 bases lay outside the gene matches. The CDR3 extends over 16 amino acids. DNA of the CDR3: TGTGCCAGCAGTTTTCGTCGGGGGGACAGGGTCTATGGCTACACCTTC. Its protein product is CASSFRRGDRVYGYTF.

V usage is TRBV7-9 and J usage is TRBJ1-1; TRBD1 is a possible D gene (5 bases). Germline V gene lookup returns CDR1 SEHNR and CDR2 FQNEAQ (reference sequence). The CDR3 extends over 13 amino acids. Trimming stripped 5 bases from V and 1 base from J, with 8 bases between. The CDR3 region is CASSLQGNTEAFF. The CDR3 coding sequence is TGTGCCAGCAGCCTCCAGGGGAACACTGAAGCTTTCTTT. The variable domain in full, completed from reference TRBV7-9 and TRBJ1-1, reads DTGVSQNPRHKITKRGQNVTFRCDPISEHNRLYWYRQTLGQGPEFLTYFQNEAQLEKSRLLSDRFSAERPKGSFSTLEIQRTEQGDSAMYLCASSLQGNTEAFFGQGTRLTVV.

CDR3 protein: CASSWGYSNQPQHF. The CDR3 DNA is TGTGCCAGCAGCTGGGGCTATAGCAATCAGCCCCAGCATTTT. V gene TRBV6-5 combines with J gene TRBJ1-5, with TRBD1 as a possible D gene (5 bases). From germline, CDR1 is MNHEY and CDR2 SVGAGI. V dropped 6 bases and J dropped 0 bases, with 9 bases sitting between them. The CDR3 length is 14 residues.

This clone has only one observation. This chain links TRBV5-1 with TRBJ1-3; D gene ambiguous. CDR1 is SGHRS and CDR2 is YFSETQ in the germline V gene. The CDR3 sequence is 14 residues long. The V end was cut by 4 bases, the J end by 0 bases, with 8 bases between. CDR3 in DNA: TGCGCCAGCAGCCCTCCCAGCTCTGGAAACACCATATATTTT. Protein product: CASSPPSSGNTIYF.

The rearrangement joins TRBV27 to TRBJ2-7; 10 bases line up with TRBD2. J gave up 7 bases and V 6 bases, and 15 bases lay outside the gene matches. Germline V CDR1 and CDR2: MNHEY, SMNVEV (reference sequence). The CDR3 has 16 amino acids. The CDR3 loop reads CASSKPPGLAQGEQYF. The CDR3 coding sequence is TGTGCCAGCAGCAAACCACCGGGACTAGCGCAGGGGGAGCAGTACTTC.

The chain has TRBV7-2 and TRBJ2-7; TRBD2 agrees at 8 bases. This CDR3 contains 17 residues. J lost 1 base, V lost 6 bases, and 14 bases had no gene match. Looked up from germline, CDR1 is SGHTA and CDR2 is FQGNSA. The CDR3 protein is CASSPPRGAGVSYEQYF. The CDR3 DNA reads as TGTGCCAGCAGTCCACCCCGTGGAGCGGGAGTTTCCTACGAGCAGTACTTC.

The chain couples TRBV5-4 to TRBJ1-1; TRBD1 agrees at 10 bases. Germline V lookup: CDR1 SGHNT, CDR2 YYREEE (reference sequence). The CDR3 totals 15 residues. J gave up 4 bases and V 2 bases, and 5 bases lay outside the gene matches. The CDR3 protein is CASSFWTGGGTEAFF. The DNA for the CDR3 is TGTGCCAGCAGCTTCTGGACAGGGGGTGGCACTGAAGCTTTCTTT.

The chain joins TRBV4-2 to TRBJ2-7, with TRBD2 matching 9 bases. This CDR3 is built from 14 residues. With V trimmed by 4 bases and J by 8 bases, 9 bases remained unmatched. Germline loops: CDR1 LGHNA, CDR2 YNFKEQ. The CDR3 bases are TGTGCCAGCAGCCCAACGACTAGCGGAGGACAGCAGTACTTC. It translates to CASSPTTSGGQQYF.

Points on this clone: One end of the junction varies from germline; a read error may be responsible. CDR3 protein: CSSSLGGHLAYEQYF. As DNA, the CDR3 is TGTTCCAGCAGCTTGGGCGGACATCTAGCCTACGAGCAGTACTTC. This chain uses TRBV7-9 with TRBJ2-7; D possibly corresponds to TRBD1 (5 bases). The CDR3 sequence is 15 residues long. Germline lookup yields CDR1 SEHNR and CDR2 FQNEAQ (reference sequence).

This chain joins TRBV7-5 and TRBJ2-7; the table's D call, TRBD1, has no DNA check behind it. TRBV7-5 is a known pseudogene. This CDR3 is 20 amino acids long. The CDR3 protein is CARSSRPRDRRLSEPYEQYF. The DNA of the CDR3 is TGTGCCAGAAGCTCTAGGCCTCGGGACAGGAGATTATCCGAACCCTACGAGCAGTACTTC.

V gene TRBV5-1 combines with J gene TRBJ1-2; no clear D. In germline, CDR1 is SGHRS, CDR2 YFSETQ. V lost 0 bases, J lost 5 bases, and 5 bases lay in between. This CDR3 is 12 amino acids long. The DNA for the CDR3 is TGCGCCAGCAGCTTGGCCGGGTATGGCTACACCTTC. This encodes CASSLAGYGYTF.

The chain is built from TRBV4-2 and TRBJ2-7; TRBD1 is a possible D gene (6 bases). CDR1 is LGHNA and CDR2 is YNFKEQ in the germline V gene. This CDR3 region has 15 residues. V was pared by 2 bases and J by 2 bases, with 13 bases between. CDR3 nucleotide sequence: TGTGCCAGCAGCCAACCAGGGGACGGGACCTACGAGCAGTACTTC. Protein sequence: CASSQPGDGTYEQYF.

The chain links TRBV5-5 to TRBJ2-7; D remains ambiguous. CDR3 length: 13 amino acids. V was shortened by 7 bases and J by 2 bases, with 13 bases between the two germline ends. Germline CDR1 and CDR2: SGHKS and YYEKEE (reference sequence). CDR3 protein: CASAVSSAYEQYF. The CDR3 nucleotides are TGTGCCAGCGCCGTCTCAAGCGCCTACGAGCAGTACTTC.

DNA of the CDR3: TGTGCCAGCAGTTACTCTTCGTGGGAGGATGAGCAGTTCTTC. Its translation: CASSYSSWEDEQFF. The chain links TRBV6-6 to TRBJ2-1, with D maybe TRBD2 (6 bases). The V end lost 0 bases, the J end lost 8 bases, and 11 bases lay between the germline ends. This CDR3 comprises 14 residues. Germline V gene sequence: CDR1 MNHNY, CDR2 SVGAGI (reference sequence).

This clone was recorded only once. One end of the junction fails to match germline, which may point to a read error. Other nucleotide sequences in the sample specify the same CDR3. The rearrangement uses TRBV4-2 and TRBJ1-1; 8 bases map to TRBD1. Per germline, CDR1 LGHNA and CDR2 YNFKEQ. The CDR3 spans 17 residues. The CDR3 coding sequence is TGTGCCAGCAGCCAGGCTGACAGGGGCTGGTTCGACACTGAGGCTTTCTTT. As protein: CASSQADRGWFDTEAFF.

The rearrangement uses TRBV5-1 and TRBJ2-1; D is ambiguous. CDR3 length: 11 residues. Trimming shortened V by 0 bases and J by 9 bases, and 4 bases separated the two germline ends. The V gene's germline CDR1 is SGHRS and CDR2 YFSETQ. CDR3 sequence reads: CASSLAGEQFF. In nucleotides, the CDR3 is TGCGCCAGCAGCTTGGCCGGTGAGCAGTTCTTC.

The chain has TRBV5-1 and TRBJ2-5; 7 positions match TRBD1. This CDR3 spans 14 amino acids. Trimming at V came to 0 bases and at J to 4 bases, leaving 3 bases not matched to a gene. CDR1 is SGHRS, CDR2 YFSETQ, per germline. Here the CDR3 reads CASSLEGAIETQYF. As DNA, the CDR3 is TGCGCCAGCAGCTTGGAGGGGGCTATAGAGACCCAGTACTTC.

The chain links TRBV4-2 to TRBJ1-4, with 11 nucleotides matching TRBD1. The V segment lost 3 bases and the J segment 10 bases; nucleotides outside the gene matches: 1. The CDR3 runs to 13 residues. In germline, CDR1 is LGHNA, CDR2 YNFKEQ. CDR3 sequence reads: CASSHGTGGKLFF. For the CDR3, the DNA is TGTGCCAGCAGCCACGGGACAGGGGGAAAACTGTTTTTT.